These 6 T cell receptor beta chains share one sample of origin, sequenced in a study of shared T cell receptors in the human thymus. Data came from immunoSEQ multiplex PCR; TCRdb stores just in-frame clones and leaves some out. Of approximately 660,000 clones listed, around 89% are singletons. These data were likewise used in another study, on human thymus T cells.

Sequencing was done on a sample of thymocytes. The receptors derive from a boy under two years old with a congenital heart defect.

The chain has TRBV5-4 and TRBJ2-1, with 14 bases that match TRBD2. This CDR3 is built from 16 residues. Losses at the gene ends were 3 bases for V and 6 bases for J; bases not matched to a gene: 5. Germline V gene sequence: CDR1 SGHNT, CDR2 YYREEE (reference sequence). This CDR3 is CASSSGTSGRGNEQFF. The CDR3 DNA is TGTGCCAGCAGCTCCGGGACTAGCGGGAGAGGCAATGAGCAGTTCTTC.

CDR3 nucleotide sequence: TGTGCCAGCAGTCCCGGGATAACCTACGAGCAGTACTTC. Translated: CASSPGITYEQYF. V usage is TRBV7-9 and J usage is TRBJ2-7, with D perhaps TRBD2 (5 bases). CDR3 length: 13 amino acids. Germline-derived CDR1 and CDR2 are SEHNR and FQNEAQ (reference sequence). V lost 6 bases and J 2 bases, leaving 11 bases between the germline ends.

This chain connects TRBV10-3 to TRBJ1-5; maybe TRBD1 (5 bases). Germline values: CDR1 ENHRY, CDR2 SYGVKD. The CDR3 runs to 20 residues. V lost 3 bases and J lost 7, with 31 bases in between. CDR3 in DNA: TGTGCCATCAGTGAATCGGGGCGGGGCGGGGCTACCCGAGACTGGCAGCCCCAGCATTTT. Its protein is CAISESGRGGATRDWQPQHF.

This sequence joins TRBV28 and TRBJ2-7, with TRBD1 as a possible D gene (5 bases). CDR3 length: 14 residues. V was clipped by 3 bases and J by 5 bases, with 14 bases between them. CDR1 and CDR2 from the germline V gene are MDHEN and SYDVKM. The CDR3: CASSFGSGFDEQYF. The CDR3 DNA is TGTGCCAGCAGTTTCGGGTCAGGGTTCGACGAGCAGTACTTC.

This sequence joins TRBV29-1 and TRBJ1-1, with D possibly matching TRBD1 (5 bases). CDR1 is SQVTM and CDR2 is ANQGSEA in the germline V gene. The V end was cut by 2 bases, the J end by 1 base, with 8 bases between. The CDR3 is made up of 13 amino acids. CDR3 sequence reads: CSVERGRNTEAFF. The CDR3 bases are TGCAGCGTTGAACGGGGGAGGAACACTGAAGCTTTCTTT.

The V gene is TRBV7-2, the J gene TRBJ1-1; the match to TRBD1 covers 7 bases. Unmatched junction bases numbered 11, after V lost 3 bases and J lost 4 bases. The CDR3 length is 16 residues. Germline lookup yields CDR1 SGHTA and CDR2 FQGNSA. The CDR3 DNA reads as TGTGCCAGCAGCTTTAGGGCCTGGGGACAGCTCACTGAAGCTTTCTTT. As protein: CASSFRAWGQLTEAFF.